This TCR beta chain was found in a study of immune evolution from preneoplasia to lung adenocarcinoma. Study context: HLA loss of heterozygosity: less than 9% AIS, approximately 15% MIA, about 32% ADC, none AAH.

Study-wide results and limits: Clonality was highest in normal lung, lower in later-stage lesions apparently.

Assay used: immunoSEQ multiplex PCR; TCRdb lists only in-frame clones, some missing. The sample yields about 4,900 clones, around 76% seen once. Two lung cancer pathologists independently confirmed each histologic diagnosis. This clone was picked up a small number of times. The antigen is not known. Germline assignment: CDR1 SNHLY and CDR2 FYNNEI. The CDR3 extends over 11 amino acids. V was cut by 3 bases and J by 15 bases, with 12 bases left in between. Specimen: FFPE minimally invasive lung adenocarcinoma tissue. This clonotype originated in a person aged 60-80 years with lung adenocarcinoma. The chain combines TRBV2 with TRBJ1-3; D gene ambiguous. The CDR3 reads CASSDSTAGYF. The CDR3 DNA is TGTGCCAGCAGTGACTCTACCGCAGGATATTTT.